Described below is a single T cell receptor (beta chain) sequence and its context. Its antigen is as yet unknown. Lysates of CMV-infected fibroblasts at approximately 10 ug/mL stimulated these cells. Memory cells lacking CD40L and CD69 with high CD45RO were sorted. CD8-depleted PBMCs were stimulated more than 15 hours with anti-CD28/CD49d costimulation, CD40-blocking antibody and enfuvirtide. The data stem from a study of persistence of HIV-infected CD4 T cells. Study-level background: Donors were ART-treated; their CMV- and Gag-responding CD4+ T cells were isolated. Suppressive ART had lasted a median of roughly 8 years. Broader study findings: Antigen-responding cells were enriched for degenerate expanded CDR3beta sequences.

CDR3 length equals 17 residues. Per germline, CDR1 SGHRS and CDR2 YFSETQ. V was clipped by 0 bases and J by 5 bases, with 17 bases between them. This was the immunoSEQ version 4 assay in survey mode. Sequencing was performed with immunoSEQ multiplex PCR; in TCRdb, only in-frame clones are kept and a portion is missing. Here the sample spans tens of thousands of clones, 82% being singletons. The chain recombines TRBV5-1 with TRBJ1-4, with D uncertain. This specimen consisted of CD4+ T cells sorted from PBMCs after approximately 19-hour stimulation, obtained from a patient who received antiretroviral therapy. The TCR sequence derives from an adult woman with HIV who was CMV-seropositive. CDR3 bases: TGCGCCAGCAGCTTGGGGGCCGTGGGAAGTTTAAATGAAAAACTGTTTTTT. Translated: CASSLGAVGSLNEKLFF.